The T cell receptor beta chain described here comes from a study of T cells after yellow fever vaccination. Study summary: SMART-Seq v4 Ultra Low Input prepared libraries from low-cell fractions. The study, taken as a whole, reports: After the booster, about 95% of CD4 and roughly nine tenths of CD8 primary-response clones were re-detected. FACS-sorted repertoires could harbor abundant contaminating bulk-population clonotypes.

This clonotype was counted ten times or more. The antigen remains unidentified. Germline CDR1 reads SGHRS; CDR2 reads YFSETQ. V shed 0 bases and J shed 5 bases, with 15 bases lying between them. This CDR3 contains 16 residues. MiXCR, applied by TCRdb to the 5' RACE reads, yields one record per CDR3 protein. The top ten clones hold under 15% of a sample with 500,000 to 650,000 distinct CDR3 sequences, 12% of them seen once. This clonotype was sampled from a man younger than 45 who received the YFV17D yellow fever vaccine. The starting material was PBMCs, obtained on the day of the yellow fever booster vaccination. The chain links TRBV5-1 to TRBJ2-1; perhaps TRBD1 as D (5 bases). The CDR3 protein is CASSLEGPAGNNEQFF. CDR3 nucleotide sequence: TGCGCCAGCAGCTTGGAAGGGCCTGCAGGGAACAATGAGCAGTTCTTC. Combining the CDR3 with reference TRBV5-1 and TRBJ2-1 gives the whole variable domain KAGVTQTPRYLIKTRGQQVTLSCSPISGHRSVSWYQQTPGQGLQFLFEYFSETQRNKGNFPGRFSGRQFSNSRSEMNVSTLELGDSALYLCASSLEGPAGNNEQFFGPGTRLTVL.